One sample yielded the 8 T cell receptor beta chains listed below, sequenced in a study of blood T cells in healthy people across ages (dated by TCRdb to between 2014 and 2017). Receptor amplification or capture employed 5' RACE. Reads for this sample came from an Illumina HiSeq 2500. A second PCR of roughly 6 to 12 cycles was performed with a sample-barcoded 5' primer and a J-beta primer mix. The public reads were reprocessed in TCRdb via fastp at Q25 and MiXCR, keeping in-frame beta chains. Duplicate CDR3 protein sequences are folded into a single record with the most common DNA and genes. Across this sample there are about 640,000 distinct CDR3 sequences, with 58% seen only once. The top ten clones comprise approximately 37% of the sample. The source material was blood. The receptors shown here come from a man in his fifties or sixties in good health.

The chain combines TRBV20-1 with TRBJ2-7; 8 bases fit TRBD2. Per germline, CDR1 DFQATT and CDR2 SNEGSKA (reference sequence). This CDR3 region has 15 residues. The trim removed 0 bases at V and 12 bases at J, leaving 16 bases unmatched. In nucleotides, the CDR3 is TGCAGTGCTAGAGATGGATTAGCGGGGAGGCCCACTGTGTACTTC. Protein: CSARDGLAGRPTVYF.

The chain carries TRBV6-1 and TRBJ1-2, with 7 nucleotides matching TRBD1. The V gene end was trimmed by 5 bases and the J gene end by 1 base; junction bases not matched to a gene: 13. CDR1 is MNHNS and CDR2 is SASEGT in the germline V gene. The length of the CDR3 is 17 residues. In nucleotides, the CDR3 is TGTGCCAGCAGTCCAAACAGGGGAGGCACGATTAACTATGGCTACACCTTC. Translation: CASSPNRGGTINYGYTF.

The gene calls are TRBV20-1 and TRBJ1-6, with 9 nucleotides matching TRBD1. V lost 3 bases to trimming and J lost 11 bases; unmatched junction nucleotides: 8. Germline V gene data show CDR1 as DFQATT and CDR2 as SNEGSKA (reference sequence). This CDR3 is 14 amino acids long. The CDR3 DNA sequence: TGCAGTGCTAGCCGGGACAGGGCAGGGCCACCCCTCCACTTT. This sequence encodes CSASRDRAGPPLHF.

This chain connects TRBV20-1 to TRBJ2-5, with 12 bases matching TRBD1. The CDR3 consists of 14 residues. Germline V gene sequence: CDR1 DFQATT, CDR2 SNEGSKA (reference sequence). V dropped 6 bases and J dropped 5; count of bases not matched to a gene: 7. This CDR3 is CSALGQGAVETQYF. DNA of the CDR3: TGCAGTGCATTGGGACAGGGGGCAGTGGAGACCCAGTACTTC.

The chain uses TRBV4-1 and TRBJ2-5; 7 nucleotides match TRBD1. V lost 4 bases to trimming and J lost 3 bases; unmatched junction nucleotides: 8. The CDR3 totals 15 residues. The germline V gene has CDR1 MGHRA and CDR2 YSYEKL. The CDR3 DNA is TGCGCCAGCAGCCCACCTACTGGACAGGAAGAGACCCAGTACTTC. Translating it yields CASSPPTGQEETQYF.

The V and J genes are TRBV28 and TRBJ2-4, with 8 bases that match TRBD1. This CDR3 is built from 16 residues. Unmatched junction bases numbered 8, after V lost 5 bases and J lost 2 bases. Germline CDR1 is MDHEN and CDR2 is SYDVKM. In DNA form, the CDR3 reads TGTGCCAGCAGTCCCCGAGGACAGGGTCCCAAAAACATTCAGTACTTC. This translates into CASSPRGQGPKNIQYF.

This clonotype was counted between two and nine times. The rearrangement joins TRBV12-3 or TRBV12-4 to TRBJ2-5, with TRBD2 matching over 8 bases. The CDR3 contains 14 residues. With V trimmed by 5 bases and J by 9 bases, 11 bases remained unmatched. The CDR3 DNA is TGTGCCAGCAGTCCCGCGGGGGGATGGAGTGCCCAGTACTTC. Its protein is CASSPAGGWSAQYF.

This sequence joins TRBV5-1 and TRBJ2-5, with 8 bases identical to TRBD2. The J call may be incorrect, as the DNA end agrees better with TRBJ2-7. Looked up from germline, CDR1 is SGHRS and CDR2 is YFSETQ. There are 14 residues in the CDR3. CDR3 protein: CASGPLGGVDEQYF. DNA for the CDR3: TGCGCCAGCGGTCCCCTCGGGGGGGTCGACGAGCAGTACTTC.